The T cell receptor (beta chain) described here comes from a study of blood T cells in healthy people across ages. Overall study findings and caveats: Roughly linear declines in TCR beta diversity per million T cells occurred with age.

As regards this clonotype: The antigen is unknown.

With a J-beta primer mix and a sample-barcoded 5' primer, a second PCR ran roughly 6 to 12 cycles. Using its own MiXCR run on the 5' RACE reads, TCRdb lists one record per CDR3 protein. The table records around 800,000 distinct CDR3 sequences, about a quarter of them present only once. The CDR3 length is 14 residues. Germline CDR1 and CDR2: SEHNR and FQNEAQ (reference sequence). The V end was cut by 5 bases, the J end by 7 bases, with 17 bases between. The same sample was also studied in work on T cells of mothers and their children. From that paper: Donors comprised a few healthy Caucasian mothers plus their six children. In the second PCR, M1S primer introduced barcodes and 2-4 random bases.

The rearrangement links TRBV7-9 to TRBJ1-2; possible D gene TRBD1, 5 bases. The source material was blood. The receptor's source is a boy aged 5-17 years in good health. CDR3 nucleotides: TGTGCCAGCAGCCCTCTGGACACTCTCCGTGGCTACACCTTC. This encodes CASSPLDTLRGYTF.